This T cell receptor beta chain was sequenced during a study of identical twins (dated by TCRdb to 2016 to 2017). Describing the broader study: The study deep-sequenced TCR alpha and beta repertoires from monozygotic twins, unrelated adults of various ages and cord blood to test whether fetal clonotypes persist. Replicate twin experiments were performed at different times using different library preparation protocols to rule out contamination.

This clonotype was seen more than once but under ten times. It lacks a known antigen. No much larger clone is present one base from it, and per-base qualities are unavailable. V sheds 8 bases and J sheds 0 bases, leaving 16 bases between their ends. There are 16 amino acids in the CDR3, from cysteine to phenylalanine inclusive. The only DNA kept is the CDR3, 48 bases in frame from the first base. The germline V gene provides CDR1 KGHDR and CDR2 SFDVKD. Library method: 5' RACE. The sequencing machine was an Illumina HiSeq 2000. Template switching introduced a universal primer binding site; the final cDNA contained a unique molecular identifier, enabling accurate counting of TCR cDNA molecules. Specific primers in the conserved constant-segment region were used to synthesize first-strand cDNA for TCR alpha and beta chains. Each cDNA library was double barcoded, with a SMART-Mk sample barcode plus Illumina barcodes, to control for contamination. TruSeq adapter sequences, together with Illumina sample barcodes, were added in two successive PCR steps. The Illumina HiSeq platform was used with custom primers to sequence TCR alpha and beta cDNA libraries. As for how the authors treated the data: MiGEC processed the raw reads to extract unique molecular identifiers, while MiXCR was used to determine the CDR3 positions. Recombination models were inferred per individual with the repgenHMM and IGoR tools using an EM algorithm. Shared clonotype analysis was performed with the tcR package in R, normalizing sharing by the product of cloneset sizes. To study raw recombination free of thymic and clonal selection effects, out-of-frame nonproductive sequences were analyzed. TCRdb reanalyzed the raw reads on its own, using fastp at Q25 for trimming and MiXCR for clone calling, and kept in-frame beta chains. One record per CDR3 amino acid sequence lists the most common genes and DNA. The V and J calls come from TCRdb's annotation, not from the publication. This sample gives around 530,000 distinct CDR3 sequences in total; roughly 15% of them show up just once. The top ten hold nearly 0.45% of the sample.

The study at large found these results: Compared with coincidental sharing between unrelated individuals, out-of-frame TCR alpha sequences shared between twins showed an excess of sequences with low generation probability. Because the same donors could not be followed over many years, the conclusions depended on cross-sectional statistical analysis. Zero-insertion analyses could be partly confounded by invariant T cells such as MAIT and iNKT, although diverse VJ usage argued against such confounding for most clonotypes. Excess twin sharing in beta out-of-frame sequences was weaker because fewer shared sequences lowered the signal-to-noise ratio. Abundant cord blood beta clonotypes carried fewer insertions; young adult naive repertoires showed a weaker similar trend, while memory repertoires showed none. Recombination models systematically underestimated out-of-frame TCR alpha sharing in monozygotic twins but agreed with sharing between unrelated individuals.

Only healthy Caucasian donors were included. The twin cohort consisted of three pairs of female monozygotic twins, all aged about 18 to 29 years. Positive isolation kits from Invitrogen were used to isolate CD4+ and CD8+ T cell populations. Another study also made use of these data, one on yellow fever vaccine responses in identical twins. The second study's paper adds: According to the authors, the vaccine-induced T cell response in identical twins seemed to be partly convergent and partly specific to each individual. The study precisely tracked vaccine-responding T cell clones in identical twins.

This TCR derives from a woman aged 18-29 years in good health. The sequenced material came from CD4+ T cells sorted from blood. The sequence joins TRBV24-1 to TRBJ1-5, with a tentative D gene TRBD1 over 6 matching bases. The DNA is TGTGCCACCACTTGTCCGACAGGAGCTAGCAATCAGCCCCAGCATTTT. The encoded protein is CATTCPTGASNQPQHF.